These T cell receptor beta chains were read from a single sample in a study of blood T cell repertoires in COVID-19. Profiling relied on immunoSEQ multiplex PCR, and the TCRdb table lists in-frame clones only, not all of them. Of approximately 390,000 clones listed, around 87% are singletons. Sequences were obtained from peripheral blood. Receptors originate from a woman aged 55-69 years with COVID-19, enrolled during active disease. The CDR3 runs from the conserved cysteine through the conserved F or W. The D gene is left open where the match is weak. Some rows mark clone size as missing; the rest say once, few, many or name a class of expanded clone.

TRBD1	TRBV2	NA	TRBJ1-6	TGTGCCAGCAGTGAAGGTCAGGGGGTTTACTCACCCCTCCACTTT	CASSEGQGVYSPLHF
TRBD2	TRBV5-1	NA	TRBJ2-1	TGCGCCAGCAGCTTCGGAGCGGGGCGTACCTACAATGAGCAGTTCTTC	CASSFGAGRTYNEQFF
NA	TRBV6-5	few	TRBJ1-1	TGTGCCAGCAGCCCCCCCCAGGGGACTGAAGCTTTCTTT	CASSPPQGTEAFF
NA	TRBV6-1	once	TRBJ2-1	TGTGCCAGCAGTGAAAGTATAAGGGGCTACAATGAGCAGTTCTTC	CASSESIRGYNEQFF
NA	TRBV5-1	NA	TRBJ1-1	TGCGCCAGCAGCTTGTTTCTAGAAAAGAACACTGAAGCTTTCTTT	CASSLFLEKNTEAFF
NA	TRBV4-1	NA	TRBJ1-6	TGCGCCAGCAGTCGTGGGGAGGGGAATGATTCACCCCTCCACTTT	CASSRGEGNDSPLHF
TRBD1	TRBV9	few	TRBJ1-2	TGTGCCAGCCGACGACAGGGCTATGGCTACACCTTC	CASRRQGYGYTF
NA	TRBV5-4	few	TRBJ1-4	TGTGCCAGCAGCTTGGTCCCTAGAGGTGAAAAACTGTTTTTT	CASSLVPRGEKLFF
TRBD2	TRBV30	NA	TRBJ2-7	TGTGCCTGGAGTAGACTAGCGGGGGCCGTCCAAGTATACGAGCAGTACTTC	CAWSRLAGAVQVYEQYF
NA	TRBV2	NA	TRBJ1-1	TGTGCCAGGGGGGGTTTGAACACTGAAGCTTTCTTT	CARGGLNTEAFF
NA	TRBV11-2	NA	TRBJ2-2	TGTGCCAGCAGCTTAGATATGCGGGCCCGGGGCACCGGGGAGCTGTTTTTT	CASSLDMRARGTGELFF
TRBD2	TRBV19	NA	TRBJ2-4	TGTGCCAGTAGTACAACCTGGCGGGGGGCCGGAACCAAAAACATTCAGTACTTC	CASSTTWRGAGTKNIQYF
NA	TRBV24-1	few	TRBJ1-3	TGTGCCACCAGTGATTCACGCAGCTCTGGAAACACCATATATTTT	CATSDSRSSGNTIYF
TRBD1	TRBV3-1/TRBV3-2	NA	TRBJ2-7	TGTGCCAGCAGCCAAGAAACGGGGACAGGGCGATACGAGCAGTACTTC	CASSQETGTGRYEQYF
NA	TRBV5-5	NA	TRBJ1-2	TGTGCCAGCAGCTGGGTGGACATTGGTGGCTACACCTTC	CASSWVDIGGYTF
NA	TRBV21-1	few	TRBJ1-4	TGTGCCAGCAGCGTCAAGGGAGGGAATCTTAATGAAAAACTGTTTTTT	CASSVKGGNLNEKLFF
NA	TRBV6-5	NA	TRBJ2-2	TGTGCCAGTCACGGGGAGATCACCGGGGAGCTGTTTTTT	CASHGEITGELFF
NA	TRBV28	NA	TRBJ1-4	TGTGCCAGCAGCCTAAATGAAAAACTGTTTTTT	CASSLNEKLFF
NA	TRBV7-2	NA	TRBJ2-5	TGTGCCAGCAAACGGAGAGTCGGAGAGACCCAGTACTTC	CASKRRVGETQYF
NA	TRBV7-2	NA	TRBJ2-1	TGTGCCACCCTACCCAGACAGTCCGCCTACAATGAGCAGTTCTTC	CATLPRQSAYNEQFF
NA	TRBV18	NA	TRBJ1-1	TGTGCCAGCTCCCCAGGACAGCTCGGAAGGAACACTGAAGCTTTCTTT	CASSPGQLGRNTEAFF
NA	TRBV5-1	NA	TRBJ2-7	TGCGCCAGCAGCTTGACTCCGGGCTACGAGCAGTACTTC	CASSLTPGYEQYF
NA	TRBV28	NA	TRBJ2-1	TGTGCCAGCAGTTTATCCTATACCAGGGGAGTATCCTACAATGAGCAGTTCTTC	CASSLSYTRGVSYNEQFF
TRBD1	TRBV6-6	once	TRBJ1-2	TGTGCCAGCAGAATTACCACAGGGGGCAACTATGGCTACACCTTC	CASRITTGGNYGYTF
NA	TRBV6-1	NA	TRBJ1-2	TGTGCCAGCAGTGAATCCGGGACGCCTCGGGGAGGCTATGGCTACACCTTC	CASSESGTPRGGYGYTF
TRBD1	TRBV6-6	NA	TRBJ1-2	TGTGCCAGCAGTCCCCAGGGGGCCCACTATGGCTACACCTTC	CASSPQGAHYGYTF
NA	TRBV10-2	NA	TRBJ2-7	TGCGCCAGCAGTGAGAAGGAGGAGCAGTACTTC	CASSEKEEQYF
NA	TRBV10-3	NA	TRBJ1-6	TGTGCCATCAGTACAGCCGGGCAGGGTTCACCCCTCCACTTT	CAISTAGQGSPLHF
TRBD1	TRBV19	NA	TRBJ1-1	TGTGCCAGTAGTCGAGGTTTTACAGGGGTCACTGAAGCTTTCTTT	CASSRGFTGVTEAFF
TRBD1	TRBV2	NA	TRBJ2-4	TGTGCCAGCAGGAAAACCGGGACAGGGAAAGAAGGGAGCATTCAGTACTTC	CASRKTGTGKEGSIQYF
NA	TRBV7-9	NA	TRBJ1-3	TGTGCCAGCAGCTTAGGTGCGGGGCGCACTGGAAACACCATATATTTT	CASSLGAGRTGNTIYF
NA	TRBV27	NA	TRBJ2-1	TGTGCCAGCAGTTTGAGATATTCAACCTACAATGAGCAGTTCTTC	CASSLRYSTYNEQFF
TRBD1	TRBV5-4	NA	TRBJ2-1	TGTGCCAGCATCCCCACAGGGGTCAGTGGGTTCTTC	CASIPTGVSGFF
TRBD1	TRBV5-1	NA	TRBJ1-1	TGCGCCAGCAGCCCATCACCGGGACAGGGATTGGCTGAAGCTTTCTTT	CASSPSPGQGLAEAFF
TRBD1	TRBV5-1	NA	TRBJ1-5	TGCGCCAGCAGCCCCGGGACAGGGACTTATCAGCCCCAGCATTTT	CASSPGTGTYQPQHF
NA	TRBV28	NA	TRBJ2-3	TGTGCCAGCAGTTTTGGGGGGGGGCGGACAGATACGCAGTATTTT	CASSFGGGRTDTQYF
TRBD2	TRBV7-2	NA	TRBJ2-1	TGTGCCAGCGCGGGTAGCGGGGGGGCGGTCGGACGCAATGAGCAGTTCTTC	CASAGSGGAVGRNEQFF
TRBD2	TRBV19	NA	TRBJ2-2	TGTGCCAGTATGGACAGCGGGGGGACACGGACCGGGGAGCTGTTTTTT	CASMDSGGTRTGELFF
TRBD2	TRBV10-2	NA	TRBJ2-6	TGCGCCAGCAGACCGGGACTAGCGGGGGGCCGAATCTCTGGGGCCAACGTCCTGACTTTC	CASRPGLAGGRISGANVLTF
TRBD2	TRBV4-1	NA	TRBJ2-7	TGCGCCAGCAGCCCCGGACTAGCGGGGGCCCTGAGCTCCTACGAGCAGTACTTC	CASSPGLAGALSSYEQYF